The entry that follows covers one T cell receptor (beta chain) sequence. Trimming took 4 bases from V and 3 from J, leaving 13 bases between them. CDR3 length: 15 amino acids. Germline-derived CDR1 and CDR2 are LGHDT and YNNKEL (reference sequence). Original processing notes: Estimation of nucleated cell counts relied on the amplification of reference gene primers. Clones were sequenced by immunoSEQ multiplex PCR, and TCRdb holds only the in-frame ones, with some missing. V and J calls plus clone size are reproduced from that table; the DNA served to infer D and trimming. The table records around 500,000 clones, around 85% of them present only once. This sample was taken from a study of blood T cell repertoires in COVID-19. In the study overall: Both acute and convalescent COVID-19 samples were obtained from the United States, Italy and Spain. T cells, B-cell-depleted T cells, or PBMCs provided the cDNA or gDNA that served as material.

The chain is built from TRBV3-1 (or the pseudogene TRBV3-2) and TRBJ2-1; D might be TRBD2 (5 bases). This clonotype originated in a human donor in a cohort sampled during active COVID-19. Material: peripheral blood. This CDR3 is CASSPFGLNYNEQFF. CDR3 in DNA: TGTGCCAGCAGCCCCTTTGGACTGAACTACAATGAGCAGTTCTTC.